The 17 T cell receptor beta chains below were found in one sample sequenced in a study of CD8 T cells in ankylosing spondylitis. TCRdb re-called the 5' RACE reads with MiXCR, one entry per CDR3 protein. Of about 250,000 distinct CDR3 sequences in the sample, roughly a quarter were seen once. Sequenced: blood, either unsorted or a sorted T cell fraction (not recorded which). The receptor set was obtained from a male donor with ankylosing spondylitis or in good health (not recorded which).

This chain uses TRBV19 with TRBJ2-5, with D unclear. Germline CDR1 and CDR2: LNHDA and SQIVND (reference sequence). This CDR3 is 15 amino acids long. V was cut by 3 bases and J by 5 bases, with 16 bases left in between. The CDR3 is CASSIFYRPGETQYF. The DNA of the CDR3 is TGTGCCAGTAGTATTTTCTACCGACCCGGGGAGACCCAGTACTTC.

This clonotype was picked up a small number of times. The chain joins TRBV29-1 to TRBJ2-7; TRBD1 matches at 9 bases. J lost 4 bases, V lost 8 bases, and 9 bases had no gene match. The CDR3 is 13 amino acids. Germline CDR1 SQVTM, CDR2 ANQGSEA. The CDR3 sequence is CSPRRDREYEQYF. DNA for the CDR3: TGCAGCCCGCGGAGGGACAGGGAATACGAGCAGTACTTC.

The CDR3 nucleotides read TGTGCCACCCGGGAGGGGGCGGCCTCCGAGCAGTACTTC. This translates into CATREGAASEQYF. J is TRBJ2-7 and V is TRBV12-3 or TRBV12-4; tentatively, D is TRBD2 (8 bases). The germline V and J ends were trimmed by 10 bases and 6 bases, with 19 bases remaining between them. This CDR3 has 13 residues.

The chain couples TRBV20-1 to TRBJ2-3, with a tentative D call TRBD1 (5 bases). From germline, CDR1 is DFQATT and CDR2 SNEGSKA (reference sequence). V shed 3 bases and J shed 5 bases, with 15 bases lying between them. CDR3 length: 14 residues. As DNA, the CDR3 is TGCAGTGCTAGGACGGACAAGGTTATAGATACGCAGTATTTT. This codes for CSARTDKVIDTQYF.

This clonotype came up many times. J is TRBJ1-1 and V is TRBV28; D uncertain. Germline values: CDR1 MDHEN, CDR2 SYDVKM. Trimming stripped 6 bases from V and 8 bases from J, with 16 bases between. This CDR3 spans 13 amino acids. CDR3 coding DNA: TGTGCCAGCAGGGACCCAAGGCGGGAGGAAGCTTTCTTT. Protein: CASRDPRREEAFF. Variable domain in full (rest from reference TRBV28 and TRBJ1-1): DVKVTQSSRYLVKRTGEKVFLECVQDMDHENMFWYRQDPGLGLRLIYFSYDVKMKEKGDIPEGYSVSREKKERFSLILESASTNQTSMYLCASRDPRREEAFFGQGTRLTVV.

The CDR3 nucleotides are TGCGCCAGCAGCCCCGGCTTAGGCGGCAACAATGAGCAGTTCTTC. Protein product: CASSPGLGGNNEQFF. The V and J genes are TRBV5-1 and TRBJ2-1; D is unclear. V gave up 4 bases and J gave up 5 bases, with 16 bases separating them. The CDR3 length is 15 residues. Per the germline V gene, CDR1 is SGHRS and CDR2 is YFSETQ.

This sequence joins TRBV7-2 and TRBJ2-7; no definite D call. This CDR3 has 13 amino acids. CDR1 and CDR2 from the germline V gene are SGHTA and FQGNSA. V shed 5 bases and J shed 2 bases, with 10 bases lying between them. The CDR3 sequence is CASSPAITYEQYF. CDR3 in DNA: TGTGCCAGCAGCCCGGCAATTACCTACGAGCAGTACTTC.

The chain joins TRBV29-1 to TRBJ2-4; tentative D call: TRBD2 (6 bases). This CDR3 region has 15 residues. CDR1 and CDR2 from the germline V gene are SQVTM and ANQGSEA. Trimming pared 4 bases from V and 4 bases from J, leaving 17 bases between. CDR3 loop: CSVVPAGPLKNIQYF. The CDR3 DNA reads TGCAGCGTTGTCCCTGCGGGGCCCCTTAAAAACATTCAGTACTTC.

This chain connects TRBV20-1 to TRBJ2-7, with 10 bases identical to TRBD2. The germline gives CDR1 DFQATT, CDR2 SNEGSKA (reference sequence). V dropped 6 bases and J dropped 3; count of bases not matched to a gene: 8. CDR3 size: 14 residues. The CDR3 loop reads CSALSGGDYYEQYF. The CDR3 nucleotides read TGCAGTGCACTCAGCGGGGGGGACTACTACGAGCAGTACTTC.

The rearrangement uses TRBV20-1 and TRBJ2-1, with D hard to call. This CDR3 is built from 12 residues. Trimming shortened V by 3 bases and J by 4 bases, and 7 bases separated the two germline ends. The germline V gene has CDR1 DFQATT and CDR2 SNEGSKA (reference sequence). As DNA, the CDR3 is TGCAGTGCTAGGATCCAGTACAATGAGCAGTTCTTC. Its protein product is CSARIQYNEQFF.

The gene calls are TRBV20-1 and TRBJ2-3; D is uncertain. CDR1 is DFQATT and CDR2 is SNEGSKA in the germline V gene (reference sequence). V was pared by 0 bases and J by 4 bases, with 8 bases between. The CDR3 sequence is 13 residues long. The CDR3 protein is CSARDFGPDTQYF. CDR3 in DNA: TGCAGTGCTAGAGATTTCGGGCCAGATACGCAGTATTTT.

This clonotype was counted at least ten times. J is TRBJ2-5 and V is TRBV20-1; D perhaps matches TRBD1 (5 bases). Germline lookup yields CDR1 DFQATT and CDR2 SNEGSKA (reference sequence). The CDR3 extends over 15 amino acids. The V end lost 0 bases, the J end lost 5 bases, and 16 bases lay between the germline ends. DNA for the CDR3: TGCAGTGCTAGAGATCCAGGGCCCGGTGGGGAGACCCAGTACTTC. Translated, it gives CSARDPGPGGETQYF.

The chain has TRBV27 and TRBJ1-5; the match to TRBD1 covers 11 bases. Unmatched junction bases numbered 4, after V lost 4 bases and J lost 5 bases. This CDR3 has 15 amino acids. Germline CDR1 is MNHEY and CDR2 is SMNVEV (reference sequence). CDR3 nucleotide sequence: TGTGCCAGCAGTTCCGGGACAGGGGGTGATCAGCCCCAGCATTTT. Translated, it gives CASSSGTGGDQPQHF.

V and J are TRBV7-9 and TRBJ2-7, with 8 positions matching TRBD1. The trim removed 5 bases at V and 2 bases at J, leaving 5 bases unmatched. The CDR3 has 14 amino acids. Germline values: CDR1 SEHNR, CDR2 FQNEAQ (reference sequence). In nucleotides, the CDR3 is TGTGCCAGCAGCCGGACAGGGCAGACCTACGAGCAGTACTTC. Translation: CASSRTGQTYEQYF. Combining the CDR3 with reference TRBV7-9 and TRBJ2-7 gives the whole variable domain DTGVSQNPRHKITKRGQNVTFRCDPISEHNRLYWYRQTLGQGPEFLTYFQNEAQLEKSRLLSDRFSAERPKGSFSTLEIQRTEQGDSAMYLCASSRTGQTYEQYFGPGTRLTVT.

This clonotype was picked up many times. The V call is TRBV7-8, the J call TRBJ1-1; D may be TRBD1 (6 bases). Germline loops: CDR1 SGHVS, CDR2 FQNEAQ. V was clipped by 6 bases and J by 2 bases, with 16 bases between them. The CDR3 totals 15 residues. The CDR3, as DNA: TGTGCCAGCAGTTACCTCAGGGGAGTTAACACTGAAGCTTTCTTT. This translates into CASSYLRGVNTEAFF.

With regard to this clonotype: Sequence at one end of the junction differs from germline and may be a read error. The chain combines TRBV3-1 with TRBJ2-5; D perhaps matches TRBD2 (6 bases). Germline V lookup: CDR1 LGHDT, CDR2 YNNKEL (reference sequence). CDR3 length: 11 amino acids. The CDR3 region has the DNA TGTGCCAGCAGCCAAAAGCGGGCCCCCCACTTC. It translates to CASSQKRAPHF.

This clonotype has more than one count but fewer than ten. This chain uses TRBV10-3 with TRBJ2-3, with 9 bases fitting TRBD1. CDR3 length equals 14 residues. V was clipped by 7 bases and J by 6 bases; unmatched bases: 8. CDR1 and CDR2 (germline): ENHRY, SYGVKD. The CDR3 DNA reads TGTGCCATCAAACCGGGACAGGGCGGCGATACGCAGTATTTT. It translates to CAIKPGQGGDTQYF.